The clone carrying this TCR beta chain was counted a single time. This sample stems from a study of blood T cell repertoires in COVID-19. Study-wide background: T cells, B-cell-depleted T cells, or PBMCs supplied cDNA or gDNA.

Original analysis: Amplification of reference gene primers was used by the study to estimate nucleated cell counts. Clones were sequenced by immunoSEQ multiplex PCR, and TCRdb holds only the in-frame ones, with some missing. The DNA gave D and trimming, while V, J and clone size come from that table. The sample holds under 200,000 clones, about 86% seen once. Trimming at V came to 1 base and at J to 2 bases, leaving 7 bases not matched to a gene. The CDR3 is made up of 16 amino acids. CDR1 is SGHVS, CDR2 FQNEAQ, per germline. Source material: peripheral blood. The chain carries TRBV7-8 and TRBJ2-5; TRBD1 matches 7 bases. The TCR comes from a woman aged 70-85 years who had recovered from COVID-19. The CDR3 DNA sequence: TGTGCCAGCAGCTTAGACCCTCGGGACAGACAAGAGACCCAGTACTTC. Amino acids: CASSLDPRDRQETQYF.